This entry concerns a single T cell receptor beta chain. This entry is derived from a study of T cells in narcolepsy. Profiled with immunoSEQ multiplex PCR; TCRdb holds only in-frame clones, not every one. The sample consists of over 20,000 clones, 92% of them appearing once. The CDR3 contains 16 residues. CDR1 is SGHRS and CDR2 is YFSETQ in the germline V gene. V was trimmed by 0 bases and J by 5 bases, leaving 14 bases between them. The sequence derives from a human donor with narcolepsy. This chain connects TRBV5-1 to TRBJ1-4; a possible D gene is TRBD1 (5 bases). The sample comprised CD45RA- memory CD4+ T cells from PBMCs. CDR3: CASSLGRGGLNEKLFF. The CDR3, as DNA: TGCGCCAGCAGCTTGGGAAGGGGAGGTCTAAATGAAAAACTGTTTTTT.